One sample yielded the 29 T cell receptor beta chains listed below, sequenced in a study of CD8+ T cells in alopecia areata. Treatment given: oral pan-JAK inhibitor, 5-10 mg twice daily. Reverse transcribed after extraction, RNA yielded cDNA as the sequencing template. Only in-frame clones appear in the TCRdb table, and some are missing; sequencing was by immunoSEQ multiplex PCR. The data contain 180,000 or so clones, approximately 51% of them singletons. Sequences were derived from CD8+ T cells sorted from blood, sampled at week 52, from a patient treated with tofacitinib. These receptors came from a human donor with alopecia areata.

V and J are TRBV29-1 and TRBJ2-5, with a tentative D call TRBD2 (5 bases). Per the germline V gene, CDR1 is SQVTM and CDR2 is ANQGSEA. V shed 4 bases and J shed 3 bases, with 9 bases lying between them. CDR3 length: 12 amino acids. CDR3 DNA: TGCAGCGTTGTCTTTAGCGAAGAGACCCAGTACTTC. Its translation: CSVVFSEETQYF.

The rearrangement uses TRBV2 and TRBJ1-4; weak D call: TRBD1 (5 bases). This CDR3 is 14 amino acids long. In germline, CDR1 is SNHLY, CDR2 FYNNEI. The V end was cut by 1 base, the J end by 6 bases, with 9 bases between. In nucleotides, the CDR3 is TGTGCCAGCAGTGAAGGGGGCGGATATGAAAAACTGTTTTTT. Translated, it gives CASSEGGGYEKLFF.

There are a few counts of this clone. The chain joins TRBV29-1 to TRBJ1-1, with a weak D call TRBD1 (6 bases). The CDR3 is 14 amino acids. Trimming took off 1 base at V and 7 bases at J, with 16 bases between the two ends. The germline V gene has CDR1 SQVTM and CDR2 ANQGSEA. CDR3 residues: CSVEGGRGWGEAFF. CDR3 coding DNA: TGCAGCGTTGAAGGGGGCAGGGGATGGGGTGAAGCTTTCTTT.

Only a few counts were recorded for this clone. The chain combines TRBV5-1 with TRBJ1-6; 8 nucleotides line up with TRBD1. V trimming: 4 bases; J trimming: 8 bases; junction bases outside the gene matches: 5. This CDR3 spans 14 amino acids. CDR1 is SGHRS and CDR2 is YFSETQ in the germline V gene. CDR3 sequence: CASSPGQGHSPLHF. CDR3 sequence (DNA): TGCGCCAGCAGCCCTGGACAGGGACATTCACCCCTCCACTTT.

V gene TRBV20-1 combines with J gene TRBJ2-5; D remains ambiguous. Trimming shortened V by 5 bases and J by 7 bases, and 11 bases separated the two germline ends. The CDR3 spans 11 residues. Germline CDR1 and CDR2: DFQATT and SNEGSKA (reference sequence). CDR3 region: CSAHIGGTQYF. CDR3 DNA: TGCAGTGCTCACATAGGCGGGACCCAGTACTTC.

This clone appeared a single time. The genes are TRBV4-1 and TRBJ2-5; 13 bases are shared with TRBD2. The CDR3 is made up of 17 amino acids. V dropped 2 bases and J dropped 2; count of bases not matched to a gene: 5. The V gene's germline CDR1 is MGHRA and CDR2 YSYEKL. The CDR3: CASSQRTSGGPQETQYF. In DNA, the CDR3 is TGCGCCAGCAGCCAAAGGACTAGCGGGGGTCCTCAAGAGACCCAGTACTTC.

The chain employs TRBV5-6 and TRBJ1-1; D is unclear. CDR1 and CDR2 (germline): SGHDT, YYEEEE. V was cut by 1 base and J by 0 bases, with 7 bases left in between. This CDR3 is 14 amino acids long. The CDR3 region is CASSLLGMNTEAFF. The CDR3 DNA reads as TGTGCCAGCAGCTTGCTGGGGATGAACACTGAAGCTTTCTTT.

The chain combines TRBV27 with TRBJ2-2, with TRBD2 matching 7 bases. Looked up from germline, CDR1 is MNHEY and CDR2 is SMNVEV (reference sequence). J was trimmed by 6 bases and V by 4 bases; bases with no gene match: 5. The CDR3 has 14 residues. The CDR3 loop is CASSSSGDPGELFF. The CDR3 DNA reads TGTGCCAGCAGTTCAAGCGGGGACCCCGGGGAGCTGTTTTTT.

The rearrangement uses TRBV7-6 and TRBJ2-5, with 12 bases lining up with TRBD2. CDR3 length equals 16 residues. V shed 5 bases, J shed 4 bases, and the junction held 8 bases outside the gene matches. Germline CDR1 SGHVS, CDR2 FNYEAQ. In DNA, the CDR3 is TGTGCCAGCAGCGCCTCGCTAGCGGGGGGGATAGAGACCCAGTACTTC. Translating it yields CASSASLAGGIETQYF.

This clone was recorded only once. Here the CDR3 DNA reads TGTGCCAGCAGCTCGTACTCTGGAAACACCATATATTTT. This encodes CASSSYSGNTIYF. The chain combines TRBV6-5 with TRBJ1-3; D is ambiguous. Germline V gene lookup returns CDR1 MNHEY and CDR2 SVGAGI. The CDR3 spans 13 residues. With 6 bases removed from V and 0 bases from J, the gap between germline ends came to 6 bases.

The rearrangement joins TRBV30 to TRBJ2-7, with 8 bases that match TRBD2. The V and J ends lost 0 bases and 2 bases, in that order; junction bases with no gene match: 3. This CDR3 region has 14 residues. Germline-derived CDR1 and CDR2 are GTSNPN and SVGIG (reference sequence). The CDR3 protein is CAWSVREGPYEQYF. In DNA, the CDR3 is TGTGCCTGGAGTGTACGGGAGGGGCCCTACGAGCAGTACTTC.

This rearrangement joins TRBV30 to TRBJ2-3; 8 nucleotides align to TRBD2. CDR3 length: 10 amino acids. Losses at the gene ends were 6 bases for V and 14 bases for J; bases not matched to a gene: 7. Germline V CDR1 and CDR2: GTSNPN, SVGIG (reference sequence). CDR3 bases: TGTGCCTGCCACGCGGGGGGTTGGTATTTT. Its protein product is CACHAGGWYF.

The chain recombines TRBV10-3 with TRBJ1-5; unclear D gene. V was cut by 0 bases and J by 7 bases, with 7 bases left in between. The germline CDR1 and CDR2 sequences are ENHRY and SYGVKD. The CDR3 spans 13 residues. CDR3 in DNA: TGTGCCATCAGTGAGTCGGGTGGGCAGCCCCAGCATTTT. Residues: CAISESGGQPQHF.

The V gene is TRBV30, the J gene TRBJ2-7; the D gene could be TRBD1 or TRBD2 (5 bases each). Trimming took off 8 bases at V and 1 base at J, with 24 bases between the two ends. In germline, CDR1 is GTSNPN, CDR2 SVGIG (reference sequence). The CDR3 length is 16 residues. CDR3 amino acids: CAGSAEPGPISYEQYF. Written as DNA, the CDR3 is TGTGCCGGGTCAGCGGAGCCGGGACCTATTTCCTACGAGCAGTACTTC.

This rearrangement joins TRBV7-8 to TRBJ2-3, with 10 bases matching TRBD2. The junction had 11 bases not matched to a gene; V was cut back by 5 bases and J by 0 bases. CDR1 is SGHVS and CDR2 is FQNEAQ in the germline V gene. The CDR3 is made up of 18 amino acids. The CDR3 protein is CASSAAFSGGVSTDTQYF. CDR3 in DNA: TGTGCCAGCAGCGCCGCCTTCAGCGGGGGGGTTAGCACAGATACGCAGTATTTT.

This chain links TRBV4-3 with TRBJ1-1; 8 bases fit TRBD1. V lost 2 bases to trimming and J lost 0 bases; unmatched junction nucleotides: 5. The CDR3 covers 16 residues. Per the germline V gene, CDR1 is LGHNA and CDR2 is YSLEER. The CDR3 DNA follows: TGCGCCAGCAGCCAAACGTTGGACAGGGTGAACACTGAAGCTTTCTTT. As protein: CASSQTLDRVNTEAFF.

In DNA form, the CDR3 reads TGTGCCAGTAGTATGGAGCAGGACGGAGGCTACACCTTC. Protein product: CASSMEQDGGYTF. The chain joins TRBV19 to TRBJ1-2; D call uncertain. This CDR3 region has 13 residues. Germline V gene sequence: CDR1 LNHDA, CDR2 SQIVND (reference sequence). V lost 3 bases and J 8 bases, leaving 13 bases between the germline ends.

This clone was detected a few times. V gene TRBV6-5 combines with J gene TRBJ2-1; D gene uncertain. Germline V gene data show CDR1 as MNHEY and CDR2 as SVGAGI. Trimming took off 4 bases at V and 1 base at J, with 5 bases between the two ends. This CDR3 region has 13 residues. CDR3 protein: CASSSDSYNEQFF. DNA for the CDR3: TGTGCCAGCAGTTCCGATTCCTACAATGAGCAGTTCTTC.

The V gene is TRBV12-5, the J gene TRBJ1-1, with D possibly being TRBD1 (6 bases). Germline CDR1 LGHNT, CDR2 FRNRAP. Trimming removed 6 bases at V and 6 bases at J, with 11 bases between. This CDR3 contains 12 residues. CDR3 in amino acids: CASGRGFPEAFF. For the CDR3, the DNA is TGTGCTAGTGGCAGGGGTTTCCCTGAAGCTTTCTTT. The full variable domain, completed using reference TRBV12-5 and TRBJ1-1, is DARVTQTPRHKVTEMGQEVTMRCQPILGHNTVFWYRQTMMQGLELLAYFRNRAPLDDSGMPKDRFSAEMPDATLATLKIQPSEPRDSAVYFCASGRGFPEAFFGQGTRLTVV.

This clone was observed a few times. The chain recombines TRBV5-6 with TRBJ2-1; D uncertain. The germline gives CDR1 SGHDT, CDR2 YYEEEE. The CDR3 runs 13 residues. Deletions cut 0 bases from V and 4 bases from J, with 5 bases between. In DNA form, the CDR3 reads TGTGCCAGCAGCTTGGACAGTTACAATGAGCAGTTCTTC. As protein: CASSLDSYNEQFF.

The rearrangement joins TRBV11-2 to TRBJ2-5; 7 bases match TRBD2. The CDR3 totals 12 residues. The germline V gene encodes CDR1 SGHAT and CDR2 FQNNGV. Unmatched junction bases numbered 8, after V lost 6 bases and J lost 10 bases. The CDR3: CASRGGTTYQYF. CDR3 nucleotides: TGTGCCAGCAGGGGCGGGACTACCTACCAGTACTTC.

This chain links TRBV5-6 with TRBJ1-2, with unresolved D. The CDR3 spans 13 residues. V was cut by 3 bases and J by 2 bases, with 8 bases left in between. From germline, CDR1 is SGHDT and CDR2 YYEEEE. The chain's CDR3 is CASSSDGNYGYTF. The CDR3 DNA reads TGTGCCAGCAGCTCCGACGGAAACTATGGCTACACCTTC.

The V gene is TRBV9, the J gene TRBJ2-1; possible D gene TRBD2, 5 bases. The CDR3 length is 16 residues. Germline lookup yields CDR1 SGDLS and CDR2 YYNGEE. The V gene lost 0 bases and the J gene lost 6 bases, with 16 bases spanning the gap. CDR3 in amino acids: CASSVDGSPGINEQFF. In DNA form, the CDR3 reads TGTGCCAGCAGCGTAGACGGTTCCCCCGGGATCAATGAGCAGTTCTTC.

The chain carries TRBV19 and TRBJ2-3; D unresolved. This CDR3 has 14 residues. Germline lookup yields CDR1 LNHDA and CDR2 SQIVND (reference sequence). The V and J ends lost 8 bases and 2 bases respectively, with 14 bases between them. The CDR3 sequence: CASAPQSPTDTQYF. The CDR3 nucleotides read TGTGCCAGTGCGCCCCAGTCCCCCACAGATACGCAGTATTTT.

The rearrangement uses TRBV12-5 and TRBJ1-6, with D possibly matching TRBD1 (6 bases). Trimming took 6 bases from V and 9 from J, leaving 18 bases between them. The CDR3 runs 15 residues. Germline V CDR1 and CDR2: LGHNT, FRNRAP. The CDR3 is CASGLATGTASPLHF. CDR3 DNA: TGTGCTAGTGGCCTAGCCACAGGGACGGCTTCACCCCTCCACTTT.

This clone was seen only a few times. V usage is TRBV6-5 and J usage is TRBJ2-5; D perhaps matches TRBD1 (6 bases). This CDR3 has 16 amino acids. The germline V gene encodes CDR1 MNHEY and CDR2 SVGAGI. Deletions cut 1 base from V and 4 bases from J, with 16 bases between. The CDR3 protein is CASSYFGRGSAETQYF. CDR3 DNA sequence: TGTGCCAGCAGTTACTTCGGCAGGGGATCGGCAGAGACCCAGTACTTC.

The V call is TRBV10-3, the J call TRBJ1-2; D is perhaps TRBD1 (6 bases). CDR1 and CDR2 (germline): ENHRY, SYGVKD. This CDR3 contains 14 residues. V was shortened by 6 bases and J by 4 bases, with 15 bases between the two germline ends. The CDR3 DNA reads TGTGCCATCAGCGTCAGTACAGGGCTCTATGGCTACACCTTC. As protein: CAISVSTGLYGYTF.

The CDR3 loop is CATTPWGGLQETQYF. CDR3 nucleotides: TGTGCCACCACCCCGTGGGGGGGGCTCCAAGAGACCCAGTACTTC. This chain uses TRBV15 with TRBJ2-5; D might be TRBD2 (7 bases). CDR1 is LNHNV, CDR2 YYDKDF, per germline (reference sequence). V was shortened by 7 bases and J by 1 base, with 16 bases between the two germline ends. The CDR3 contains 15 residues.

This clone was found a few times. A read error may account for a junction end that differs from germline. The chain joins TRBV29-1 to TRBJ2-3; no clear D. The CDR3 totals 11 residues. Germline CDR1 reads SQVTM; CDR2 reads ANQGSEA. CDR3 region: CSIDPQDTQYF. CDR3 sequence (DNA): TGCAGCATTGACCCCCAAGATACGCAGTATTTT.